This T cell receptor (beta chain) was obtained from a study of T cells in Graves' hyperthyroidism and ophthalmopathy. This clonotype was seen repeatedly, ten times or more. This CDR3 comprises 16 residues. V was clipped by 3 bases and J by 3 bases, with 15 bases between them. Germline CDR1 KGHDR, CDR2 SFDVKD. What was amplified from RNA transcripts were TCR beta CDR3 regions. The TCR CDR3 was amplified in a first-round RT-PCR using the HTBI primer set. TCRdb recomputed calls from the multiplex PCR reads with MiXCR, one row per CDR3 protein. The profile shows roughly 350,000 distinct CDR3 sequences, roughly an eighth of them singletons. Each diagnosis drew on symptoms, thyroxine, TRAb, thyroid ultrasound and orbital computed tomography findings.

This chain joins TRBV24-1 and TRBJ2-3; the D gene is possibly TRBD1 (5 bases). The source of this sequence is a woman aged 40-49 years with Graves' ophthalmopathy. Sequences were obtained from blood. The CDR3 loop reads CATSDPRVMGTDTQYF. The CDR3 nucleotides read TGTGCCACCAGTGATCCCAGGGTCATGGGGACAGATACGCAGTATTTT.